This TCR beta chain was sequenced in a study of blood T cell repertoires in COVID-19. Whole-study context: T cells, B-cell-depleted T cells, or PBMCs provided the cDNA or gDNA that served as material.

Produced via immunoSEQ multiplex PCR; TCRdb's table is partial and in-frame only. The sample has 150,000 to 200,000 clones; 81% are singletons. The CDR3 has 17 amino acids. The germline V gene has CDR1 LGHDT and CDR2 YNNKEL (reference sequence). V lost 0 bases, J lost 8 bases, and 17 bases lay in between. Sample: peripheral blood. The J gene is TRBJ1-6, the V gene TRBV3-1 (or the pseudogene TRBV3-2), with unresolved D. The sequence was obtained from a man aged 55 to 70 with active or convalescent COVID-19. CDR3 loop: CASSQETRVDLDSPLHF. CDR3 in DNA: TGTGCCAGCAGCCAAGAGACAAGGGTGGACTTAGATTCACCCCTCCACTTT.